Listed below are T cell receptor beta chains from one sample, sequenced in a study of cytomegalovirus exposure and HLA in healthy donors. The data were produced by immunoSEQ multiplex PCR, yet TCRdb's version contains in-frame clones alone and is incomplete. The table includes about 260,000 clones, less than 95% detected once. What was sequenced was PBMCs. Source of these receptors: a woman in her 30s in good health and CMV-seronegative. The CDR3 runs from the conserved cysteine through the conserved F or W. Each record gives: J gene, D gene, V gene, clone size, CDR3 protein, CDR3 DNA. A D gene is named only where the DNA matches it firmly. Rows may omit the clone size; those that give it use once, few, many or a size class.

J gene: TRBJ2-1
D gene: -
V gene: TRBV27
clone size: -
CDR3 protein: CASSLTSSYNEQFF
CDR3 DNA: TGTGCCAGCAGTTTGACTAGCTCCTACAATGAGCAGTTCTTC

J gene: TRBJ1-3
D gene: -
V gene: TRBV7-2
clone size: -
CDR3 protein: CASSLAGSGNTIYF
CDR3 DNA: TGTGCCAGCAGCTTAGCCGGCAGCGGAAACACCATATATTTT

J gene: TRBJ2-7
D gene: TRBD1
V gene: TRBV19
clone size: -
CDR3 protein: CASSTIRQGSGYEQYF
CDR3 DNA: TGTGCCAGTAGTACCATCAGACAGGGTTCGGGTTACGAGCAGTACTTC

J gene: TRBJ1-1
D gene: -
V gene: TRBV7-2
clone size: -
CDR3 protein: CASSYLNTEAFF
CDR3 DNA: TGTGCCAGCAGCTATTTGAACACTGAAGCTTTCTTT

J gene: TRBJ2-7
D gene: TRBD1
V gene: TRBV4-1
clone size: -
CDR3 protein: CASSQVGQGLYEQYF
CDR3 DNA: TGCGCCAGCAGCCAAGTGGGACAGGGTCTATACGAGCAGTACTTC

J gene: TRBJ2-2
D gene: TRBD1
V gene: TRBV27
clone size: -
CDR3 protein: CASSHQQGARGTGELFF
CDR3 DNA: TGTGCCAGCAGCCACCAACAGGGGGCGCGGGGCACCGGGGAGCTGTTTTTT

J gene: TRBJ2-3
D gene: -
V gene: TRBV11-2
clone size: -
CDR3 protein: CASSSHTDTQYF
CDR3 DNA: TGTGCCAGCAGCTCTCATACAGATACGCAGTATTTT

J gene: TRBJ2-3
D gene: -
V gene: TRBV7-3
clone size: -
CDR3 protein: CASSLLGTDTQYF
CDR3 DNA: TGTGCCAGCAGTCTACTTGGCACGGATACGCAGTATTTT

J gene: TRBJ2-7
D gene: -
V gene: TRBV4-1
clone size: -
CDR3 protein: CASSQGNEQYF
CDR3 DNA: TGCGCCAGCAGCCAAGGGAACGAGCAGTACTTC

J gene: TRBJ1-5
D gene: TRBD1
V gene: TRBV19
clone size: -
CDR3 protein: CASRTGFRNQPQHF
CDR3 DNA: TGTGCCAGCCGGACAGGGTTTCGCAATCAGCCCCAGCATTTT

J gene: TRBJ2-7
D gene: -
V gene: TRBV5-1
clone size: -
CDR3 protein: CASSWTSGGDVYEQYF
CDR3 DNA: TGCGCCAGCAGCTGGACCTCAGGCGGGGACGTGTACGAGCAGTACTTC

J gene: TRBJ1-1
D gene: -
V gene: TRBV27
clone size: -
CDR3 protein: CASNRRGDNEAFF
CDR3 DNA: TGTGCCAGCAACCGTCGGGGAGATAATGAAGCTTTCTTT

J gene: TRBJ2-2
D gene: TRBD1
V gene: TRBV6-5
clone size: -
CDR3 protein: CASSTTGSNTGELFF
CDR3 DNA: TGTGCCAGCAGTACGACAGGGTCGAACACCGGGGAGCTGTTTTTT

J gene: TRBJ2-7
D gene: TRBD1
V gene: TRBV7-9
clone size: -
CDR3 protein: CASSGTGAPYEQYF
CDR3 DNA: TGTGCCAGCAGCGGGACAGGGGCCCCCTACGAGCAGTACTTC

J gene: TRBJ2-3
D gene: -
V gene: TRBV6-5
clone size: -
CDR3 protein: CATLSQGTSDTQYF
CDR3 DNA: TGTGCCACCCTCTCACAGGGCACCTCAGATACGCAGTATTTT

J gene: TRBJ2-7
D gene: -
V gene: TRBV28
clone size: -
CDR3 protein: CASSLWSRVTYEQYF
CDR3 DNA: TGTGCCAGCAGTTTATGGTCCAGGGTTACCTACGAGCAGTACTTC

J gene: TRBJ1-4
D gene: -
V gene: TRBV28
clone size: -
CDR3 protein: CASSLSPGPNEKLFF
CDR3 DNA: TGTGCCAGCAGTTTAAGTCCCGGGCCTAATGAAAAACTGTTTTTT

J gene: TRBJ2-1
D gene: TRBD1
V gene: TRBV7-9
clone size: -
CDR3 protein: CASSYRQGYNEQFF
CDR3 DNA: TGTGCCAGCAGCTATCGACAGGGATACAATGAGCAGTTCTTC

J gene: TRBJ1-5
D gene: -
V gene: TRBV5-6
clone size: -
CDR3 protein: CASSLGVNSNQPQHF
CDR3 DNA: TGTGCCAGCAGCTTGGGAGTTAATAGCAATCAGCCCCAGCATTTT

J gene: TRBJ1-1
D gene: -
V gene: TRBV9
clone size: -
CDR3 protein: CASSVVGETVNTEAFF
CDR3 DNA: TGTGCCAGCAGCGTAGTTGGGGAGACGGTGAACACTGAAGCTTTCTTT

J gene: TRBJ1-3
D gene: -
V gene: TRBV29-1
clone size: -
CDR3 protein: CSVEGIGGGISGNTIYF
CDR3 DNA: TGCAGCGTTGAAGGAATTGGGGGAGGGATCTCTGGAAACACCATATATTTT

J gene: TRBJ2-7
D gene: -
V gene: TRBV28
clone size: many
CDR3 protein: CASSHSGRIGYSYEQYF
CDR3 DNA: TGTGCCAGCAGTCATAGTGGTCGGATAGGGTACTCCTACGAGCAGTACTTC

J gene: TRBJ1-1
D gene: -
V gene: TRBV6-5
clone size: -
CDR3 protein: CASSYSRTTNTEAFF
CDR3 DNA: TGTGCCAGCAGTTACTCCAGGACAACGAACACTGAAGCTTTCTTT

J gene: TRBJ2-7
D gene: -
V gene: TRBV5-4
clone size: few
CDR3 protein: CASSPVPGGAYEQYF
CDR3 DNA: TGTGCCAGCAGCCCGGTGCCGGGTGGAGCCTACGAGCAGTACTTC

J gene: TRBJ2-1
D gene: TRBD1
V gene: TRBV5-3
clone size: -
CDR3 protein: CARSPPLIPGQASYNEQFF
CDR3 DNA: TGTGCCAGAAGCCCCCCACTCATACCGGGACAGGCGTCCTACAATGAGCAGTTCTTC

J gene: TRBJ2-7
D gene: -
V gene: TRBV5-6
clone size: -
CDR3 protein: CASSGTGSPTYEQYF
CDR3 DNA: TGTGCCAGCAGCGGTACAGGGAGCCCTACCTACGAGCAGTACTTC

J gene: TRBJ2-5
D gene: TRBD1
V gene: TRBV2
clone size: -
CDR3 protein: CASSADRGARGTQYF
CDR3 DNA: TGTGCCAGCAGCGCGGACAGGGGCGCCCGGGGGACCCAGTACTTC

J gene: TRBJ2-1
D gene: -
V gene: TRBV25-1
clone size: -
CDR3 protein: CARYRSRTSYNEQFF
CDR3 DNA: TGTGCCAGGTACCGGAGTAGGACATCCTACAATGAGCAGTTCTTC

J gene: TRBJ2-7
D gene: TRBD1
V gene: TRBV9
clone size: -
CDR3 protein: CASSPWTGGNEQYF
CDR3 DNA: TGTGCCAGCAGCCCCTGGACAGGGGGCAACGAGCAGTACTTC

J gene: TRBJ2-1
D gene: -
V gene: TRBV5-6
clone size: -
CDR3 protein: CASNEENNEQFF
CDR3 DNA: TGTGCCAGCAACGAGGAGAACAATGAGCAGTTCTTC

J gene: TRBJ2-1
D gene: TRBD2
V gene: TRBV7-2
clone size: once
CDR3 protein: CASSFRPGLAGEQQFF
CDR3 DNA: TGTGCCAGCAGCTTCCGGCCGGGACTAGCGGGAGAGCAGCAGTTCTTC

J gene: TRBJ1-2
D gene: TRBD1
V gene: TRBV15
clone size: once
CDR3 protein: CATSRDFDRGSGYTF
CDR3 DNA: TGTGCCACCAGCAGAGATTTCGACAGGGGTAGTGGCTACACCTTC

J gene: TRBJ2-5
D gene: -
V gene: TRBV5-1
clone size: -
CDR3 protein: CASSLFGTPQETQYF
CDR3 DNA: TGCGCCAGCAGCTTGTTTGGGACTCCCCAAGAGACCCAGTACTTC

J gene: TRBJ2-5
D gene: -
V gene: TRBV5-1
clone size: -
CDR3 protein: CASSSWDETQYF
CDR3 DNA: TGCGCCAGCAGCTCTTGGGATGAGACCCAGTACTTC

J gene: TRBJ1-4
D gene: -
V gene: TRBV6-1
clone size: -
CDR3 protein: CASSEITDTYATNEKLFF
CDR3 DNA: TGTGCCAGCAGTGAAATAACGGATACCTACGCAACTAATGAAAAACTGTTTTTT

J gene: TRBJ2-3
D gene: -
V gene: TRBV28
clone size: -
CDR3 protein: CASSPSGPRQDMGGSRRTDTQYF
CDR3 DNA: TGTGCCAGCAGCCCTTCGGGACCGAGACAGGATATGGGCGGGAGTCGGCGGACAGATACGCAGTATTTT

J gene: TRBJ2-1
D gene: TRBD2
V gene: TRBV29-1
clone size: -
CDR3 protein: CSVKGLAGAYNEQFF
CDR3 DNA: TGCAGCGTTAAGGGACTAGCGGGAGCCTACAATGAGCAGTTCTTC

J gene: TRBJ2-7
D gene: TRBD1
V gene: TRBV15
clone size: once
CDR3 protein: CATSSAITSQGHDEQYF
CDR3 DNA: TGTGCCACCAGCAGCGCTATCACCTCACAGGGGCACGACGAGCAGTACTTC

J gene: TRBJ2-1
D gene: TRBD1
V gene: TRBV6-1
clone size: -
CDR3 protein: CASSEVKGQAAEQFF
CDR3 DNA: TGTGCCAGCAGTGAGGTTAAGGGACAGGCGGCTGAGCAGTTCTTC

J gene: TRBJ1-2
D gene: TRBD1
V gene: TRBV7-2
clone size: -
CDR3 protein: CASSSGTGGGGSYGYTF
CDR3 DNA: TGTGCCAGCAGCTCCGGGACAGGGGGAGGTGGTTCCTATGGCTACACCTTC

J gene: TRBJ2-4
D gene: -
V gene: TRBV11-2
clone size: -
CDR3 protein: CASSAGLSLLNIQYF
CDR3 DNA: TGTGCCAGCAGCGCTGGTCTGAGTTTGTTAAACATTCAGTACTTC

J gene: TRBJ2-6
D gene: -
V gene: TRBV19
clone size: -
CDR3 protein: CASMQPGAGANVLTF
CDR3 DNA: TGTGCCAGTATGCAGCCAGGGGCTGGGGCCAACGTCCTGACTTTC